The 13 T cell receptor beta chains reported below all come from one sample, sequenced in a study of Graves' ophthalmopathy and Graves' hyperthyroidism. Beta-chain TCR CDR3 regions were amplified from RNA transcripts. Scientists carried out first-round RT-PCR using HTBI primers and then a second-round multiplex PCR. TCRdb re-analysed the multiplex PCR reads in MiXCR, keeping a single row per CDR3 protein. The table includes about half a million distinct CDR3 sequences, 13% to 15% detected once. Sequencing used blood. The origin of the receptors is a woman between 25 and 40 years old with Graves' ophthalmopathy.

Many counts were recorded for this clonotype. CDR3 residues: CASSPGGGQGYTF. The CDR3 nucleotides are TGTGCCAGCAGCCCAGGAGGGGGGCAGGGCTACACCTTC. The chain uses TRBV7-9 and TRBJ1-2, with D maybe TRBD1 (6 bases). V was shortened by 5 bases and J by 8 bases, with 15 bases between the two germline ends. This CDR3 contains 13 residues. The germline V gene has CDR1 SEHNR and CDR2 FQNEAQ (reference sequence).

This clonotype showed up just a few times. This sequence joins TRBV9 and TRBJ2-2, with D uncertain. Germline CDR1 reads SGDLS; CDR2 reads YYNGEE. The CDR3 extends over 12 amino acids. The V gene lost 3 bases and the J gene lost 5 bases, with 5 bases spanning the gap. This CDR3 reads CASSGQTGELFF. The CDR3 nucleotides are TGTGCCAGCAGCGGGCAAACCGGGGAGCTGTTTTTT.

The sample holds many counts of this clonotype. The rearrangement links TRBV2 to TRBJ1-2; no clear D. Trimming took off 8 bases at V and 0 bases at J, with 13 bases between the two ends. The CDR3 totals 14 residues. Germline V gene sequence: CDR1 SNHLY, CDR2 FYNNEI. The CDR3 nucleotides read TGTGCCAGCCACGTTCAGGCCGCTAACTATGGCTACACCTTC. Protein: CASHVQAANYGYTF.

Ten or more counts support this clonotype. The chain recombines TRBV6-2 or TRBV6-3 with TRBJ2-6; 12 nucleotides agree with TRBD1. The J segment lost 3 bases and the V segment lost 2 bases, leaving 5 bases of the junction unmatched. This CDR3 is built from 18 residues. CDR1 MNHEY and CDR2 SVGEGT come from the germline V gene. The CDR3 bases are TGTGCCAGCAGTTACGAGGGACAGGGGGCGCGTGGGGCCAACGTCCTGACTTTC. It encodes CASSYEGQGARGANVLTF.

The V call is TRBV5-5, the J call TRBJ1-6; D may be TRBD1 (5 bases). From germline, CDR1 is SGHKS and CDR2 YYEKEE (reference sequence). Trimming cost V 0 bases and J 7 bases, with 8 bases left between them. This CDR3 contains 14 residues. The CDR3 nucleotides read TGTGCCAGCAGCTTGGATTGGGGGAATTCACCCCTCCACTTT. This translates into CASSLDWGNSPLHF.

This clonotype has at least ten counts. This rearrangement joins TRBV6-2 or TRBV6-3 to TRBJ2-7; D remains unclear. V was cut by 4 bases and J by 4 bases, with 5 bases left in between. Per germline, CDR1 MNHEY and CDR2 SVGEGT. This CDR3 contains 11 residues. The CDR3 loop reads CASSSRYEQYF. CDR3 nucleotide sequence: TGTGCCAGCAGTTCCCGGTACGAGCAGTACTTC.

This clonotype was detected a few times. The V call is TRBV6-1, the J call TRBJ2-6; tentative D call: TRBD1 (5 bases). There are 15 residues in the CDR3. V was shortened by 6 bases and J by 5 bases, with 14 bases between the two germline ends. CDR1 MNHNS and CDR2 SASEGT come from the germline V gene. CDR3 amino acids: CASRNRSIRANVLTF. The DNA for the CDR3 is TGTGCCAGCAGGAACAGGTCTATTAGGGCCAACGTCCTGACTTTC.

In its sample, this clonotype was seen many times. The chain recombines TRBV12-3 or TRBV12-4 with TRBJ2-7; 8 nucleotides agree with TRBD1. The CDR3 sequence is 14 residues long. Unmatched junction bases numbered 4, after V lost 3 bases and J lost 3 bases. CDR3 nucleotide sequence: TGTGCCAGCAGTTTTCGGGACAGGAACTACGAGCAGTACTTC. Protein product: CASSFRDRNYEQYF.

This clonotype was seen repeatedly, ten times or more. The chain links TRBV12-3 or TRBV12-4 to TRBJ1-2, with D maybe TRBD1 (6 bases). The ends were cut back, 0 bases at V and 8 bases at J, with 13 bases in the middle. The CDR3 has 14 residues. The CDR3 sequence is CASSLAGGAGGYTF. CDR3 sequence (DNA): TGTGCCAGCAGTTTAGCGGGGGGCGCGGGGGGCTACACCTTC.

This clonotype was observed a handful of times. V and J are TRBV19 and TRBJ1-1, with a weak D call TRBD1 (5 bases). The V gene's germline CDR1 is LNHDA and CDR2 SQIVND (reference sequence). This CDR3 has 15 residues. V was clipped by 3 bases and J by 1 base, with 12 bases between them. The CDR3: CASSMWTGANTEAFF. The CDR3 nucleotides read TGTGCCAGTAGTATGTGGACTGGGGCGAACACTGAAGCTTTCTTT.

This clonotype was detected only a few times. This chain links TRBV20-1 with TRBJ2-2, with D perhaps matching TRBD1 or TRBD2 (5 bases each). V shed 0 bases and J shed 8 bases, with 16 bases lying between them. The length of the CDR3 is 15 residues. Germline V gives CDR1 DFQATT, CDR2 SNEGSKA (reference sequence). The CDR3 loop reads CSARDRDQPWGELFF. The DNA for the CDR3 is TGCAGTGCTAGAGATCGGGACCAGCCCTGGGGGGAGCTGTTTTTT.

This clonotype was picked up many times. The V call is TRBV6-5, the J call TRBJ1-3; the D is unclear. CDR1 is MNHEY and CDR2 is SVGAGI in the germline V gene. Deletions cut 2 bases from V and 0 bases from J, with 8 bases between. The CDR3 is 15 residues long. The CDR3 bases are TGTGCCAGCAGTTACGGAGGGCTCTCTGGAAACACCATATATTTT. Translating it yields CASSYGGLSGNTIYF.

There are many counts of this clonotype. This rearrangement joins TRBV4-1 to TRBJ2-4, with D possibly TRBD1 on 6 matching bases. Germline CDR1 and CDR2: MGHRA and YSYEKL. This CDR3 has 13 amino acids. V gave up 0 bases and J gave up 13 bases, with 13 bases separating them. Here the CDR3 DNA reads TGCGCCAGCAGCCAAGAATTATTCGGACAGCAGTACTTC. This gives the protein CASSQELFGQQYF.